What follows is one T cell receptor beta chain and its context. Documented time point: persistent/refractory GD, antithyroid drugs over 5 years with positive TRAb. There was RNA extracted from PBMCs, and the TCR library was made from it. CDR3 length: 13 amino acids. The V gene lost 5 bases and the J gene lost 3 bases, with 11 bases spanning the gap. The V gene's germline CDR1 is MDHEN and CDR2 SYDVKM. These data come from a study of regulatory T cells in long-lasting Graves disease. Assembly of TCR beta libraries relied on iRepertoire HTBI primers together with Arm-PCR of CDR3 regions. Via MiXCR, TCRdb re-called the multiplex PCR reads, giving one row per CDR3 protein. Here the sample spans roughly 300,000 distinct CDR3 sequences, 15% to 20% being singletons.

The sequencing used peripheral blood mononuclear cells (PBMCs), collected when the disease was refractory, from a patient treated with antithyroid drugs. This clonotype was obtained from a female donor with Graves disease. This rearrangement joins TRBV28 to TRBJ2-7, with D possibly being TRBD2 (6 bases). CDR3 protein: CASSGDLSYEQYF. CDR3 DNA sequence: TGTGCCAGCAGTGGGGACTTAAGCTACGAGCAGTACTTC. The entire variable domain, with the rest obtained from reference TRBV28 and TRBJ2-7, is as follows: DVKVTQSSRYLVKRTGEKVFLECVQDMDHENMFWYRQDPGLGLRLIYFSYDVKMKEKGDIPEGYSVSREKKERFSLILESASTNQTSMYLCASSGDLSYEQYFGPGTRLTVT.